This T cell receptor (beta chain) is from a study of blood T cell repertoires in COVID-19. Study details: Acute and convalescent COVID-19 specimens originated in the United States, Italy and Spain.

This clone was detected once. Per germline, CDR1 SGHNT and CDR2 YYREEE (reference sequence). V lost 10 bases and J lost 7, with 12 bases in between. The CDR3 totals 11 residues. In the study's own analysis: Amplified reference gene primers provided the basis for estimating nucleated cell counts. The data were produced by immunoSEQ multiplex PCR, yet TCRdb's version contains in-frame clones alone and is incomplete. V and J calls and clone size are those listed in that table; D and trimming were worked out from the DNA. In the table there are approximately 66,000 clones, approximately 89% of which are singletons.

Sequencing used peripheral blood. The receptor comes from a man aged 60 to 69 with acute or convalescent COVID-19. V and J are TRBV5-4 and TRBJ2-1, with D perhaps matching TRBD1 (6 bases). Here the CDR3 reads CAGSGENEQFF. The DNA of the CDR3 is TGTGCCGGCTCAGGGGAAAATGAGCAGTTCTTC.